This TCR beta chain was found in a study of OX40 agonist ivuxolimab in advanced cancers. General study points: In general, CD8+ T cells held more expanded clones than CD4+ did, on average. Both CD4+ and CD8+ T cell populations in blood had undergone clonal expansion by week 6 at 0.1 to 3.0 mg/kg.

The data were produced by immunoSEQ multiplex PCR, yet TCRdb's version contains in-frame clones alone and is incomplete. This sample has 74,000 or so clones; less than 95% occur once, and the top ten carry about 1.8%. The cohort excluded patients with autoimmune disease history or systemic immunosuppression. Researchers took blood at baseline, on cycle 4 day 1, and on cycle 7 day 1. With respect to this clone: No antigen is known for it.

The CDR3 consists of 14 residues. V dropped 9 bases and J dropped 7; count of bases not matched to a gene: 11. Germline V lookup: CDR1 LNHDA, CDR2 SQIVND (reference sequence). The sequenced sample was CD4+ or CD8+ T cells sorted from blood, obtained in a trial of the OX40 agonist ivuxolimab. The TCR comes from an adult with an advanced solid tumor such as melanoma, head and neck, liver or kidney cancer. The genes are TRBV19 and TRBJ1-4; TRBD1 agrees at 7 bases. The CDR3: CASSGTANLEKLFF. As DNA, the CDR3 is TGTGCCAGCTCCGGGACAGCGAACCTTGAAAAACTGTTTTTT.